This TCR beta chain was observed in a study of T cells in Graves' hyperthyroidism and ophthalmopathy. Broader study findings: Ophthalmopathy was model-predicted a median roughly 6.3 months pre-onset. Most thyroid clonotypes expanded above 0.001 were also detected in blood.

This clonotype was observed many times. Its antigen remains unknown. Authors of the study amplified TCR beta CDR3 regions from RNA transcripts. The TCR CDR3 first-round RT-PCR relied on the HTBI primer set. TCRdb recomputed calls from the multiplex PCR reads with MiXCR, one row per CDR3 protein. This table has about 570,000 distinct CDR3 sequences, roughly 46% appearing once. This CDR3 contains 14 residues. Between the trimmed V and J ends, which lost 8 bases and 5 bases, there was a span of 15 bases. CDR1 and CDR2 from the germline V gene are MGHDK and SYGVNS. The clonotype was recovered from an adult woman with Graves' disease, either hyperthyroidism or ophthalmopathy (not recorded which). Sequenced input: peripheral blood or thyroid tissue (not recorded which). The chain couples TRBV25-1 to TRBJ1-4; a possible D gene is TRBD1 (6 bases). The CDR3 reads CASADTGLNEKLFF. CDR3 nucleotides: TGTGCCAGCGCCGATACAGGGCTAAATGAAAAACTGTTTTTT. The whole variable domain, filled in from reference TRBV25-1 and TRBJ1-4, reads EADIYQTPRYLVIGTGKKITLECSQTMGHDKMYWYQQDPGMELHLIHYSYGVNSTEKGDLSSESTVSRIRTEHFPLTLESARPSHTSQYLCASADTGLNEKLFFGSGTQLSVL.